This is a list of T cell receptor beta chains from one sample in a study of STAT3 mutations in large granular lymphocyte leukemia. Assay used: immunoSEQ multiplex PCR; TCRdb lists only in-frame clones, some missing. The sample lists approximately 13,000 clones, roughly 80% occurring once. Sequences were obtained from peripheral blood mononuclear cells. The receptors shown here come from a man in his sixties with T-cell large granular lymphocyte leukemia. Some clones in this sample may be carry-over from other donors' samples. CDR3s include the opening cysteine and the closing phenylalanine or tryptophan. A D gene is named only where the DNA matches it firmly. Clone size appears in some rows only: once, few, many, or a class for an expanded clone.

V	J	D	size	DNA	CDR3
TRBV19	TRBJ1-6	TRBD1	few	TGTGCCAGTAGTCCAACAGGGGTCTCACCCCTCCACTTT	CASSPTGVSPLHF
TRBV28	TRBJ1-5	TRBD1	once	TGTGCCAGCAGCCCGACAGGGGGTCAAGGGCAGCCCCAGCATTTT	CASSPTGGQGQPQHF
TRBV6-5	TRBJ1-5	TRBD1	.	TGTGCCAGCAGTTTATCAGGGGGTCATTGGCCCCAGCATTTT	CASSLSGGHWPQHF
TRBV5-4	TRBJ1-1	.	.	TGTGCCAGCAGCTTGCAAGGGGCGAACACTGAAGCTTTCTTT	CASSLQGANTEAFF
TRBV2	TRBJ1-2	.	few	TGTGCCAGCGACAGGAGACGCTATGGCTACACCTTC	CASDRRRYGYTF
TRBV29-1	TRBJ1-2	TRBD1	.	TGCAGCGTAGGGACAGGGCTCAACCTCTATGGCTACACCTTC	CSVGTGLNLYGYTF
TRBV18	TRBJ1-1	.	.	TGTGCCAGCTCACCACCCGCCCGGACGAACACTGAAGCTTTCTTT	CASSPPARTNTEAFF
TRBV25-1	TRBJ2-7	TRBD1	once	TGTGCCAGCAGTGATAACAGGGGGGCCTACGAGCAGTACTTC	CASSDNRGAYEQYF
TRBV7-8	TRBJ1-5	TRBD1	.	TGTGCCAGCTCTCCGGGACAGTACAATCAGCCCCAGCATTTT	CASSPGQYNQPQHF
TRBV12-5	TRBJ2-7	.	once	TGTGCTAGTGGTCCCCCGGGACTTCGTCACTACGAGCAGTACTTC	CASGPPGLRHYEQYF
TRBV19	TRBJ1-5	.	.	TGTGCCAGTAGTATAATTAGGGTTTTAAGCAATCAGCCCCAGCATTTT	CASSIIRVLSNQPQHF
TRBV7-9	TRBJ2-7	.	.	TGTGCCAGCAGCCCTCGGACGGCAGCCTACGAGCAGTACTTC	CASSPRTAAYEQYF
TRBV19	TRBJ2-2	TRBD2	.	TGTGCCAGTAGGGACCCGGGACTAGCGGCGAACACCGGGGAGCTGTTTTTT	CASRDPGLAANTGELFF
TRBV19	TRBJ2-7	TRBD2	.	TGTGCCAGTAGTATTAATATTGCGGGAGACAGCGAGCAGTACTTC	CASSINIAGDSEQYF
TRBV25-1	TRBJ2-1	.	.	TGTGCCAGCAGTGAAAAATCGGTGGGCCCAGAGCAGTTCTTC	CASSEKSVGPEQFF
TRBV5-1	TRBJ2-7	.	.	TGCGCCAGCAGTGAAGCGTCCTACGAGCAGTACTTC	CASSEASYEQYF
TRBV4-3	TRBJ1-1	.	.	TGCGCCAGCAGCCAAGATAGGTTCGGGAACACTGAAGCTTTCTTT	CASSQDRFGNTEAFF
TRBV7-2	TRBJ2-3	TRBD2	.	TGTGCCAGCAGCTTCGGGTGGACTAGCGGGGTTGCGCAGTATTTT	CASSFGWTSGVAQYF
TRBV6-1	TRBJ2-5	.	.	TGTGCCAGCAGTGTCCAGGGCGGGAATGGTAAGGAGACCCAGTACTTC	CASSVQGGNGKETQYF
TRBV4-1	TRBJ2-7	.	.	TGCGCCAGCAGCCCAACCCACCAGACTCTCTCCTACGAGCAGTACTTC	CASSPTHQTLSYEQYF
TRBV6-6	TRBJ1-2	.	.	TGTGCCAGCAGCCAGGGTACCTATGGCTACACCTTC	CASSQGTYGYTF